The rows below give T cell receptor beta chains drawn from one sample of a study of CD8+CD57+ T cells in acquired aplastic anemia. In TCRdb, the reads were re-called with MiXCR into one record per CDR3 protein. The data contain some 64,000 distinct CDR3 sequences, under 55% of them seen just once; the ten biggest clones take up roughly 2.5%. Sequencing was performed on sorted CD4+, CD8+, or CD8+CD57+ T cells (not recorded which) from PBMCs. The receptors were sampled from a human donor in good health, serving as a control. CDR3s include the opening cysteine and the closing phenylalanine or tryptophan. Fields, in order: J gene, clone size, D gene, CDR3 length, V gene, CDR3 DNA, CDR3 protein. The D gene is left open where the match is weak. Some rows mark clone size as missing; the rest say once, few, many or name a class of expanded clone.

TRBJ2-1,.,TRBD1,15,TRBV2,TGTGCCAGCAGGCCAGGGACAGGGTATTACAATGAGCAGTTCTTC,CASRPGTGYYNEQFF
TRBJ2-1,.,TRBD2,14,TRBV29-1,TGCAGCGCATCGACAGCGGGAGTCACCAATGAGCAGTTCTTC,CSASTAGVTNEQFF
TRBJ2-7,.,TRBD2,15,TRBV11-1,TGTGCCAGCAGCCCTCGGACTAGCGGGTTGGGCGAGCAGTACTTC,CASSPRTSGLGEQYF
TRBJ1-6,.,TRBD1,13,TRBV10-3,TGTGCCATCAAGGGGGGACAGGAGGTACCCCTCCACTTT,CAIKGGQEVPLHF
TRBJ1-3,.,.,13,TRBV15,TGTGCCACCAGCAGAAGGTCCGGAAACACCATATATTTT,CATSRRSGNTIYF
TRBJ1-2,medium-sized,.,11,TRBV19,TGTGCCAGTAGTATTTTGACGAGCTACACCTTC,CASSILTSYTF
TRBJ2-1,.,.,16,TRBV3-1,TGTGCCAGCAGCCAAGATTTGGGGAGCTCCTACAATGAGCAGTTCTTC,CASSQDLGSSYNEQFF
TRBJ2-3,.,.,12,TRBV7-8,TGTGCCAGTAGTGCCAACAGAGATACGCAGTATTTT,CASSANRDTQYF
TRBJ1-4,many,TRBD1,13,TRBV19,TGTGCCAGTAACCCACGACCAGGGGGCGAACTGTTTTTT,CASNPRPGGELFF
TRBJ2-1,.,TRBD2,13,TRBV30,TGTGCCTGGACTAGCGGGAAGGGCGATGAGCAGTTCTTC,CAWTSGKGDEQFF
TRBJ2-3,many,.,15,TRBV28,TGTGCCAGCAGTTTGGTGCGGACTAGCACAGATACGCAGTATTTT,CASSLVRTSTDTQYF
TRBJ1-5,.,.,13,TRBV20-1,TGCAGTGCTAGGGGCAGTATGATTCAGCCCCAGCATTTT,CSARGSMIQPQHF
TRBJ1-4,many,.,17,TRBV11-2,TGTGCCAGCAGCCATGGGGGCAGGTTCTCAACTAATGAAAAACTGTTTTTT,CASSHGGRFSTNEKLFF
TRBJ2-7,medium-sized,TRBD2,15,TRBV7-9,TGTGCCAGCAGCTTAGCTAGCGGGAGGCACCACGAGCAGTACTTC,CASSLASGRHHEQYF
TRBJ2-1,.,.,15,TRBV7-2,TGTGCCAGCAGCTTAGCGGCGGATCGGGGCGCAGAGCAGTTCTTC,CASSLAADRGAEQFF
TRBJ1-4,.,.,15,TRBV25-1,TGTGCCAGCAGTCTTCCGACAGGTTTTGTGGAAAAACTGTTTTTT,CASSLPTGFVEKLFF
TRBJ1-2,.,.,16,TRBV2,TGTGCCAGCAGCCAAAAGGGTGCAGGCCTCCTCTATGGCTACACCTTC,CASSQKGAGLLYGYTF
TRBJ1-2,once,.,12,TRBV19,TGTGCCAGTACCCAAGGCCCGTATGGCTACACCTTC,CASTQGPYGYTF
TRBJ2-1,many,.,15,TRBV20-1,TGCAGTGCTAGCCGCCCGGGGGGCCCTCGAAATGAGCAGTTCTTC,CSASRPGGPRNEQFF
TRBJ2-5,.,TRBD2,17,TRBV19,TGTGCCAGTAGTAGGAGAGATGGACTAGCGGGAGAAGAGACCCAGTACTTC,CASSRRDGLAGEETQYF
TRBJ1-2,many,.,10,TRBV28,TGTGCCAGCTGGAGTTTAGGCTACACCTTC,CASWSLGYTF
TRBJ2-3,many,TRBD1,15,TRBV5-1,TGCGCCAGCAGCCAGAGACAGGGGGCATGGGATACGCAGTATTTT,CASSQRQGAWDTQYF
TRBJ1-5,many,TRBD1,17,TRBV5-6,TGTGCCAGCAGCTTGCGCACCGGGACAGGGTTTTTTCAGCCCCAGCATTTT,CASSLRTGTGFFQPQHF
TRBJ2-3,many,TRBD2,17,TRBV10-2,TGCGCCAGCACCCTCCCGCGGGCGGGAGGGCCGTCAGATACGCAGTATTTT,CASTLPRAGGPSDTQYF
TRBJ2-1,.,.,15,TRBV6-5,TGTGCCAGCAGTTACCGCCCGAGCTCCTACAATGAGCAGTTCTTC,CASSYRPSSYNEQFF
TRBJ2-7,.,TRBD2,15,TRBV12-3/TRBV12-4,TGTGCCAGCAGTCGGACTAGCGGGAACCTCTACGAGCAGTACTTC,CASSRTSGNLYEQYF
TRBJ2-3,.,TRBD2,16,TRBV7-3,TGTGCCAGCAGCTTATTCCCGGGAGGTATCACAGATACGCAGTATTTT,CASSLFPGGITDTQYF
TRBJ1-5,.,.,13,TRBV29-1,TGCAGCGTTGATGAGGGGGTTCATCAGCCCCAGCATTTT,CSVDEGVHQPQHF
TRBJ1-4,.,TRBD1,11,TRBV20-1,TGCAGTGCCTCGAGGACAGGCCAACTGTTTTTT,CSASRTGQLFF
TRBJ2-3,.,.,14,TRBV15,TGTGCCACCAGCAGAGATCGGGCCACAGATACGCAGTATTTT,CATSRDRATDTQYF
TRBJ2-1,once,.,11,TRBV7-3,TGTGCCAGCAGCTTCAACAATGAGCAGTTCTTC,CASSFNNEQFF
TRBJ2-4,many,TRBD2,16,TRBV19,TGTGCCAGTAGTACTGGACTAGCGCAAGCCAAAAACATTCAGTACTTC,CASSTGLAQAKNIQYF
TRBJ1-6,many,TRBD1,15,TRBV27,TGTGCCAGCAGTTCTCGGACAGGGGGAAATTCACCCCTCCACTTT,CASSSRTGGNSPLHF
TRBJ2-7,.,TRBD1,16,TRBV25-1,TGTGCCAGCAGTGAATACGTGGGACAGGGGGCTTGGGAGCAGTACTTC,CASSEYVGQGAWEQYF
TRBJ2-2,few,.,12,TRBV7-3,TGTGCCAGCAGCTCCGACACCGGGGAGCTGTTTTTT,CASSSDTGELFF
TRBJ2-7,many,TRBD1,15,TRBV18,TGTGCCAGCTCACCATACGGGACAGGGATGTACGAGCAGTACTTC,CASSPYGTGMYEQYF
TRBJ1-1,many,.,15,TRBV19,TGTGCCAGTAGTACCCCCCAAAGTGTAGGAACTGAAGCTTTCTTT,CASSTPQSVGTEAFF
TRBJ1-1,.,TRBD1,14,TRBV29-1,TGCAGCGTTGAAGATCGGGGACAGGGGGAGCGAGCTTTCTTT,CSVEDRGQGERAFF
TRBJ1-1,many,TRBD1,16,TRBV11-1,TGTGCCAGCAGCGCCGCTCCGGGACAGGGGGTAAATGGGGCTTTCTTT,CASSAAPGQGVNGAFF
TRBJ2-6,.,.,15,TRBV5-1,TGCGCCAGCAGCTTGGATGTCGCTGGGGCCAACGTCCTGACTTTC,CASSLDVAGANVLTF